A selection of T cell receptor beta chains follows, all from one sample in a study of T cell responses to AZD1222 COVID-19 vaccine. The data were produced by immunoSEQ multiplex PCR, yet TCRdb's version contains in-frame clones alone and is incomplete. Of over 150,000 clones detected, 86% appear once; the ten largest clones hold under 7%. Sequenced material: peripheral blood, taken on day 0 of MenACWY control vaccination. These receptors were taken from an adult in good health. CDR3s include the opening cysteine and the closing phenylalanine or tryptophan. Fields, in order: clone size, D gene, V gene, J gene, CDR3 protein, CDR3 DNA. The D gene is left open where the match is weak. A row's size may be missing; if present it is once, few, many or a size class.

abundance: -; d_gene: -; v_gene: TRBV3-1/TRBV3-2; j_gene: TRBJ1-2; CDR3aa: CASSQDARANYGYTF; CDR3nt: TGTGCCAGCAGCCAAGATGCCAGAGCTAACTATGGCTACACCTTC
abundance: -; d_gene: TRBD2; v_gene: TRBV3-1/TRBV3-2; j_gene: TRBJ2-5; CDR3aa: CASSQENSRGGRAPEEAQYF; CDR3nt: TGTGCCAGCAGCCAAGAAAATTCCCGGGGAGGGAGGGCCCCAGAGGAGGCCCAGTACTTC
abundance: -; d_gene: TRBD1; v_gene: TRBV12-5; j_gene: TRBJ1-2; CDR3aa: CASGLEGTGGSGYTF; CDR3nt: TGTGCTAGTGGTCTAGAAGGGACAGGGGGCTCTGGCTACACCTTC
abundance: few; d_gene: TRBD1; v_gene: TRBV18; j_gene: TRBJ2-3; CDR3aa: CASSPQGQGSDTQYF; CDR3nt: TGTGCCAGCTCACCACAGGGACAGGGGTCAGATACGCAGTATTTT
abundance: once; d_gene: -; v_gene: TRBV7-9; j_gene: TRBJ1-5; CDR3aa: CASSFVGPNQPQHF; CDR3nt: TGTGCCAGCAGCTTTGTCGGGCCGAATCAGCCCCAGCATTTT
abundance: -; d_gene: TRBD1; v_gene: TRBV5-1; j_gene: TRBJ1-1; CDR3aa: CASSLGTGPNTEAFF; CDR3nt: TGCGCCAGCAGCTTGGGGACAGGACCGAACACTGAAGCTTTCTTT
abundance: -; d_gene: -; v_gene: TRBV4-3; j_gene: TRBJ2-1; CDR3aa: CASSQESGRGWHEQFF; CDR3nt: TGCGCCAGCAGCCAAGAAAGCGGCAGGGGTTGGCATGAGCAGTTCTTC
abundance: -; d_gene: -; v_gene: TRBV19; j_gene: TRBJ1-1; CDR3aa: CASSMGSVNTEAFF; CDR3nt: TGTGCCAGTAGTATGGGGAGTGTGAACACTGAAGCTTTCTTT
abundance: -; d_gene: -; v_gene: TRBV6-5; j_gene: TRBJ1-2; CDR3aa: CASSLGWGYGYTF; CDR3nt: TGTGCCAGCAGCCTAGGGTGGGGGTATGGCTACACCTTC
abundance: -; d_gene: -; v_gene: TRBV5-1; j_gene: TRBJ2-2; CDR3aa: CASSLQPGDGELFF; CDR3nt: TGCGCCAGCAGCCTACAACCTGGGGACGGGGAGCTGTTTTTT
abundance: -; d_gene: -; v_gene: TRBV11-2; j_gene: TRBJ2-5; CDR3aa: CASSPRVRTPGQETQYF; CDR3nt: TGTGCCAGCAGCCCCCGAGTCAGGACCCCGGGGCAAGAGACCCAGTACTTC
abundance: -; d_gene: -; v_gene: TRBV5-1; j_gene: TRBJ1-4; CDR3aa: CASSLEGWGEKLFF; CDR3nt: TGCGCCAGCAGCTTGGAAGGGTGGGGTGAAAAACTGTTTTTT
abundance: -; d_gene: -; v_gene: TRBV6-2/TRBV6-3; j_gene: TRBJ1-5; CDR3aa: CASSYSGRGMDNQPQHF; CDR3nt: TGTGCCAGCAGTTACTCAGGACGCGGGATGGACAATCAGCCCCAGCATTTT
abundance: -; d_gene: -; v_gene: TRBV10-3; j_gene: TRBJ2-1; CDR3aa: CAITGSRYEQFF; CDR3nt: TGTGCCATCACCGGGAGCAGGTATGAGCAGTTCTTC
abundance: once; d_gene: -; v_gene: TRBV9; j_gene: TRBJ1-2; CDR3aa: CASSVGGYGYTF; CDR3nt: TGTGCCAGCAGCGTTGGAGGCTATGGCTACACCTTC
abundance: few; d_gene: TRBD1; v_gene: TRBV11-2; j_gene: TRBJ1-2; CDR3aa: CASSLPLTGPRGYTF; CDR3nt: TGTGCCAGCAGCTTACCATTGACAGGGCCCCGCGGCTACACCTTC
abundance: -; d_gene: -; v_gene: TRBV19; j_gene: TRBJ2-5; CDR3aa: CASSSGLETQYF; CDR3nt: TGTGCCAGTAGTTCAGGGTTAGAGACCCAGTACTTC
abundance: -; d_gene: -; v_gene: TRBV12-5; j_gene: TRBJ1-1; CDR3aa: CASGLTANTEAFF; CDR3nt: TGTGCTAGTGGTTTAACAGCGAACACTGAAGCTTTCTTT
abundance: -; d_gene: -; v_gene: TRBV28; j_gene: TRBJ1-5; CDR3aa: CASSYLRQPQHF; CDR3nt: TGTGCCAGCAGTTACCTTCGTCAGCCCCAGCATTTT
abundance: -; d_gene: -; v_gene: TRBV5-1; j_gene: TRBJ2-5; CDR3aa: CASSNTQGSQETQYF; CDR3nt: TGCGCCAGCAGCAACACTCAAGGCAGCCAAGAGACCCAGTACTTC
abundance: -; d_gene: TRBD1; v_gene: TRBV15; j_gene: TRBJ2-2; CDR3aa: CATSSYRGRGPGELFF; CDR3nt: TGTGCCACCAGCAGTTACAGGGGGCGGGGGCCCGGGGAGCTGTTTTTT
abundance: -; d_gene: -; v_gene: TRBV5-1; j_gene: TRBJ1-6; CDR3aa: CASSLDRVGSPLHF; CDR3nt: TGCGCCAGCAGCTTGGACAGGGTTGGATCACCCCTCCACTTT
abundance: -; d_gene: -; v_gene: TRBV10-3; j_gene: TRBJ2-2; CDR3aa: CAISDPAGGADGELFF; CDR3nt: TGTGCCATCAGTGACCCGGCAGGGGGGGCTGACGGGGAGCTGTTTTTT
abundance: few; d_gene: -; v_gene: TRBV6-1; j_gene: TRBJ2-1; CDR3aa: CASSVAGNNEQFF; CDR3nt: TGTGCCAGCAGTGTAGCCGGGAACAATGAGCAGTTCTTC
abundance: few; d_gene: TRBD2; v_gene: TRBV6-2/TRBV6-3; j_gene: TRBJ2-7; CDR3aa: CASSYPPSGRYEQYF; CDR3nt: TGTGCCAGCAGTTACCCTCCTAGCGGGAGATACGAGCAGTACTTC
abundance: -; d_gene: TRBD2; v_gene: TRBV7-2; j_gene: TRBJ2-7; CDR3aa: CASSPLLAGYEQYF; CDR3nt: TGTGCCAGCAGCCCCCTACTAGCGGGGTACGAGCAGTACTTC
abundance: -; d_gene: TRBD1; v_gene: TRBV30; j_gene: TRBJ1-5; CDR3aa: CAWSVGDSSNQPQHF; CDR3nt: TGTGCCTGGAGTGTCGGGGACAGTAGCAATCAGCCCCAGCATTTT
abundance: -; d_gene: -; v_gene: TRBV11-3; j_gene: TRBJ2-1; CDR3aa: CASSPLTNEQFF; CDR3nt: TGTGCCAGCAGCCCCCTAACCAATGAGCAGTTCTTC
abundance: -; d_gene: TRBD2; v_gene: TRBV2; j_gene: TRBJ2-1; CDR3aa: CASSQTSSGRASEQFF; CDR3nt: TGTGCCAGCAGTCAAACCTCTAGCGGGAGGGCAAGTGAGCAGTTCTTC
abundance: -; d_gene: -; v_gene: TRBV28; j_gene: TRBJ2-7; CDR3aa: CASNSYPRNSYEQYF; CDR3nt: TGTGCCAGCAATTCGTACCCCCGAAACTCCTACGAGCAGTACTTC
abundance: -; d_gene: -; v_gene: TRBV19; j_gene: TRBJ2-6; CDR3aa: CASSWASGANVLTF; CDR3nt: TGTGCCAGTTCATGGGCCTCTGGGGCCAACGTCCTGACTTTC
abundance: once; d_gene: TRBD1; v_gene: TRBV7-9; j_gene: TRBJ1-1; CDR3aa: CASSSQGVEAFF; CDR3nt: TGTGCCAGCAGCTCGCAGGGGGTTGAAGCTTTCTTT
abundance: once; d_gene: -; v_gene: TRBV3-1/TRBV3-2; j_gene: TRBJ2-2; CDR3aa: CASGHGGELFF; CDR3nt: TGTGCCAGCGGCCATGGCGGGGAGCTGTTTTTT
abundance: -; d_gene: -; v_gene: TRBV29-1; j_gene: TRBJ2-2; CDR3aa: CSVEKSFGELFF; CDR3nt: TGCAGCGTTGAAAAGTCATTCGGGGAGCTGTTTTTT
abundance: -; d_gene: TRBD2; v_gene: TRBV28; j_gene: TRBJ2-1; CDR3aa: CASSIPPGTSGVNYNEQFF; CDR3nt: TGTGCCAGCAGTATCCCGCCCGGGACTAGCGGGGTCAACTACAATGAGCAGTTCTTC
abundance: -; d_gene: -; v_gene: TRBV5-4; j_gene: TRBJ2-2; CDR3aa: CASSLAAQIPGELFF; CDR3nt: TGTGCCAGCAGCTTGGCCGCTCAGATCCCCGGGGAGCTGTTTTTT
abundance: -; d_gene: -; v_gene: TRBV10-3; j_gene: TRBJ1-1; CDR3aa: CAISERAHTEAFF; CDR3nt: TGTGCCATCAGTGAGAGGGCCCACACTGAAGCTTTCTTT
abundance: -; d_gene: -; v_gene: TRBV6-5; j_gene: TRBJ1-2; CDR3aa: CASRRDQTGNYGYTF; CDR3nt: TGTGCCAGCAGGCGGGACCAGACGGGAAACTATGGCTACACCTTC
abundance: -; d_gene: TRBD2; v_gene: TRBV11-2; j_gene: TRBJ2-7; CDR3aa: CASSFQRGVTEYEQYF; CDR3nt: TGTGCCAGCAGCTTCCAGCGGGGAGTCACGGAGTACGAGCAGTACTTC
abundance: -; d_gene: -; v_gene: TRBV10-1; j_gene: TRBJ2-7; CDR3aa: CASTPRVGRYEQYF; CDR3nt: TGCGCCAGCACCCCGAGAGTGGGGAGGTACGAGCAGTACTTC